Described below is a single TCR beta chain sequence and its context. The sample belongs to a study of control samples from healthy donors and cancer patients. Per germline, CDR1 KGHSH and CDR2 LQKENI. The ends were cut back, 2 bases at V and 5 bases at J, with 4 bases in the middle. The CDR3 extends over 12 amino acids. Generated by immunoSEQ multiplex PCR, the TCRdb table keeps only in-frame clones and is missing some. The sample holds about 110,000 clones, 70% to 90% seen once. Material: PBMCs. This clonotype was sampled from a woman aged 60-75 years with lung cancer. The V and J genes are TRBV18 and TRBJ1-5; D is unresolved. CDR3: CASSPDDQPQHF. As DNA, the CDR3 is TGTGCCAGCTCACCAGACGATCAGCCCCAGCATTTT.